The T cell receptor beta chain described here comes from a study of cytomegalovirus exposure and HLA in healthy donors (TCRdb year 2017). For the study in its entirety: In an earlier analysis of some 610 of the donors, under 300 Gb of sequence data and 90 million to 120 million unique TCR beta sequences from 180 million or so T cells were reported. Several DR-DQ haplotypes were treated as single units for association and clustering because of strong linkage in the cohort. An earlier analysis of approximately 640 of the donors applied high-throughput TCR beta sequencing to assess whether each TCR beta V gene segment acted as functional or pseudogenic. An early release that covered roughly 600 HLA-typed donors contained approximately 300 gigabases of sequencing data and 85 million to 100 million unique TCR sequences. The later analysis used no new phenotypic data to find candidate immune exposures, relying instead on TCR beta sequences and their occurrence across donors. Every discovery cohort repertoire had been produced on one sequencing platform. Of the roughly 390 genotyped donors, approximately 83% fell in the genetic ancestry cluster associated with self-reported Caucasian donors. Typing coverage differed by locus: A, B, C, DRB1 and DQB1 were typed in roughly 620-640 donors, DQA1 in roughly 510, DPA1 in around 600, and DPB1 in about 450. Among roughly 400 genotyped donors of the cohort, an average of around 220,000 unique TCR beta nucleotide sequences was sequenced per donor, of which about 18% were non-productive. In addition to the first cohort of 666 subjects, a separate validation cohort of 120 different subjects was used. In a later analysis, previously published TCR beta repertoires from several hundred donors were re-analyzed and high-resolution HLA genotyping was added so that TCR occurrence patterns could be studied. In a later genetic analysis, genome-wide SNP genotypes for about 60% of the 666 donors were used, and that subset was treated as a discovery cohort. The study was designed to test whether signatures of past pathogen exposure could be identified by cataloging public T cell receptors. HLA typing covered class I and class II loci at four-digit resolution. The study profiled the T cell repertoires of fewer than 850 subjects by immunosequencing and related them to cytomegalovirus serostatus. Donor age, sex, ethnicity and CMV serostatus were compiled together with the repertoire data. To predict cytomegalovirus infection status, the study brought together high-throughput TCR immunosequencing, statistical association of individual TCRs with disease status, and machine learning. General findings and caveats noted by the study authors: A cluster of highly shared sequence variants was judged likely to be a technical artifact of the sequencing pipeline. The authors suggested that the approach could potentially be extended to other disease states and immunological phenotypes. The cohort was sequenced for TCR beta chains only, and without alpha or paired-chain data the features that could be detected were limited. A further reported finding was that TCR beta sequences accurately predicted the HLA-A and HLA-B alleles for most subjects in the first cohort. Because HLA typing was missing for some donors at each locus, association tests included only the typed subset. Compared with equally common non-associated chains, HLA-associated TCR beta chains in a later analysis were more clonally expanded and had lower generation probabilities. In a later analysis, TCR association rates were found to vary across HLA loci, with the most associated TCRs seen for DRB1 alleles and the fewest for HLA-C alleles. Specific HLA alleles were associated with 16,951 TCR beta sequences at a false discovery rate of 0.05 in a later analysis. Three of the identified cytomegalovirus-associated TCR beta chains were confirmed in vitro to be specific for cytomegalovirus antigens. Broadly in line with IMGT annotations, most TCR beta V segments showed up in productive rearrangements about 87% or about 30% of the time in an earlier analysis of several hundred of the donors. Because the 87-base-pair reads could not distinguish some IMGT-functional V segments, including TRBV6-2 and TRBV6-3, those segments were excluded. Correlated functional status among segregating V segments might reflect linkage disequilibrium, but an unknown experimental factor could not be ruled out. Several of the top co-occurrence clusters appeared to be linked to parvovirus B19, influenza, CMV and Epstein-Barr virus, according to a later analysis. Presence/absence analyses assumed roughly uniform sequencing depth across donors, an assumption that may not hold. The study gave a list of under 200 TCR beta chains associated with cytomegalovirus. An association between a missense DCLRE1C variant and V-gene and J-gene trimming of TCR beta chains was found in a later genetic analysis and replicated in an independent cohort. Cytomegalovirus status was reported to be diagnosed by the classifier with high specificity and sensitivity in both the original and validation cohorts. Across donors, most TCR sequences were observed very rarely, whereas some public TCRs were present in many individuals. Immune exposure information for the cohort was limited to CMV serostatus. Because counts were too low, seventeen rarely observed V segments, including chromosome 9 orphons, were excluded from the earlier analysis of roughly 580 of the donors. Assigning TCR associations to individual alleles was difficult when HLA alleles, especially DR and DQ, strongly co-occurred. Compared with the approximately 720-donor mean, donors in an Asian-associated ancestry cluster had fewer N-insertions in productive TCRs, according to a later genetic analysis. In a later analysis, most CMV-associated TCR beta chains were found to appear HLA-restricted, with HLA associations seemingly driven largely by CMV exposure.

Library preparation employed the immunoSEQ multiplex PCR assay. The multiplex PCR relied on a mix of 60 forward primers for TCR Vbeta segments and 13 reverse primers for TCR Jbeta segments. A multiplex PCR assay on genomic DNA amplified the CDR3 region of rearranged TCR beta genes. The Illumina HiSeq System was used to sequence the amplified TCR beta libraries as 87-base-pair reads. In the authors' own workflow: A later analysis counted around 72 million unique TCR beta chains across the 550 to 750 repertoires, and around 12 million of these chains were shared by at least two donors. Raw reads were error-corrected and collapsed into unique sequences with a nearest-neighbor algorithm that merged closely related sequences to remove PCR and sequencing errors. Alignment of CDR3 sequences to IMGT reference sequences was used to assign V, D and J gene segments. For a sequence to be retained, a match of at least six nucleotides to both a V gene segment and a J gene segment was required. Rearrangements were called productive when the CDR3 lacked stop codons and stayed in frame with V and J; all others were non-productive. Following IMGT convention, CDR3 was defined as the stretch from the second conserved V-encoded cysteine up to the conserved J-encoded phenylalanine. The earlier analysis of around 640 of the donors excluded sequences that lacked an unambiguous match to a single V gene segment. An earlier analysis of around 600 of the donors classified V segments as functional when productive rearrangements were above 56.7% and as segregating when the standard deviation between donors was above 5%. A statistical classification framework was built for diagnosing cytomegalovirus status from the catalog of TCR beta chain sequences. V and J gene assignment, in a later analysis, came from comparing TCR nucleotide sequences with IMGT/GENE-DB human TR gene sequences. Using the TCRdist pipeline, a later analysis assigned CDR3 sequences along with most-parsimonious VDJ recombination scenarios. In a later analysis, each TCR beta chain was defined by its CDR3 amino acid sequence together with its V-gene family, and reads lacking a unique V-gene family were excluded. As a way to deal with suspected cross-contamination and a sequencing artifact, a later analysis dropped over 550 nucleotide sequences that were highly shared and had low generation probability. For each public chain, a later analysis derived a clonal expansion index from normalized ranks of inferred template counts within each repertoire. In a later analysis, generation probabilities were computed using a VDJ recombination model fitted to out-of-frame rearrangements, and the results were checked against IGoR. In a later analysis, hypergeometric tests were used to score TCR-TCR, TCR-HLA and TCR-CMV co-occurrence, with a repertoire-size bias correction applied to TCR pairs. False discovery rates were estimated in a later analysis by permuting HLA or CMV assignments 20 times. In a later analysis, co-occurring TCRs were grouped using DBSCAN, with TCRdist sequence similarity added in when clustering inside HLA-allele-positive subsets. Repertoires with fewer than 30,000 or more than 120,000 public chains were left out of co-occurrence clustering, as were five repertoires with anomalous nucleotide sharing. Entries here come from immuneACCESS through TCRdb and include only in-frame sequences with V and J called. Some clones fail to appear in such tables; in the studies checked, an unresolved V gene covers under half of the shortfall, and the cause of the remainder is unknown. For V, J and clone size, that table is used; D and trimming come from the DNA. Recorded for this sample are 100,000 or so clones; roughly four fifths of them occurred a single time. The top ten constitute more than 3% of the sample.

On this clone itself: No antigen is known for it. Base qualities were left out, and no much larger clone turns up one base away.

In total, over 600 healthy bone marrow donors made up the cohort. At the time of sampling, all cohort members were nominally healthy, though unrecorded immune exposures were likely present. The donor tested CMV seropositive and was one of the 289 seropositive cohort members. A peripheral blood sample was collected from each donor, and TCR beta sequencing was performed on peripheral blood mononuclear cells. Genomic DNA extraction from the blood cell samples was performed with the Qiagen DNeasy Blood Extraction Kit. CDR1 and CDR2, looked up from the germline V gene (reference sequence), are MNHNY and SVGAGI. There are 14 amino acids in the CDR3, from cysteine to phenylalanine inclusive. The entry retains the CDR3 DNA only, 42 bases that are in frame from base 1. Trimming leaves V shorter by 7 bases and J shorter by 6 bases, with the junction holding 5 bases beyond the gene matches.

The sequence derives from a man aged 30 to 45 in good health and CMV-seropositive. The chain joins TRBV6-6 to TRBJ2-3; TRBD2 fits 12 bases in the junction. The material sequenced was PBMCs. The CDR3 here reads CASIASGGADTQYF. In nucleotide form, the sequence is TGTGCCAGCATTGCTAGCGGGGGGGCGGATACGCAGTATTTT.